These T cell receptor beta chains were read from a single sample in a study of shared clonotypes between healthy human individuals. Clones were read by immunoSEQ multiplex PCR, and TCRdb kept only the in-frame ones, dropping some. In the table there are about 470,000 clones, 79% of which are singletons. The sequencing input was PBMCs. These receptors were taken from a woman aged 40 to 50 in good health. Some clones in this sample may be carry-over from other donors' samples. The CDR3 runs from the conserved cysteine through the conserved F or W. A D gene is named only where the DNA matches it firmly. Rows may omit the clone size; those that give it use once, few, many or a size class.

d_call: .; j_call: TRBJ2-7; v_call: TRBV15; clone_size: once; cdr3_nt: TGTGCCACCAGCAGAGGAAGGGAATACGAGCAGTACTTC; cdr3_aa: CATSRGREYEQYF
d_call: TRBD2; j_call: TRBJ2-2; v_call: TRBV19; clone_size: .; cdr3_nt: TGTGCCAGTAAAACAGGACTAGGAGGGACCGGGGAGCTGTTTTTT; cdr3_aa: CASKTGLGGTGELFF
d_call: .; j_call: TRBJ2-1; v_call: TRBV4-2; clone_size: few; cdr3_nt: TGTGCCAGCAGCCAAGTCGGGACCCGATCTGGGGAGCAGTTCTTC; cdr3_aa: CASSQVGTRSGEQFF
d_call: TRBD1; j_call: TRBJ2-1; v_call: TRBV2; clone_size: .; cdr3_nt: TGTGCCAGCAGTGCTCTCGGACAGGGATCGATCCAGTTCTTC; cdr3_aa: CASSALGQGSIQFF
d_call: TRBD2; j_call: TRBJ2-3; v_call: TRBV7-3; clone_size: .; cdr3_nt: TGTGCCAGCAGCTTTTGGGGGGGTTCTCCAGATACGCAGTATTTT; cdr3_aa: CASSFWGGSPDTQYF
d_call: .; j_call: TRBJ2-2; v_call: TRBV11-2; clone_size: .; cdr3_nt: TGTGCCAGCATCGCAAGCGGTGCCGGGGAGCTGTTTTTT; cdr3_aa: CASIASGAGELFF
d_call: TRBD2; j_call: TRBJ2-3; v_call: TRBV7-3; clone_size: few; cdr3_nt: TGTGCCAGCAGCCCCGCAGGGGTAGGGACTAGCGACACAGATACGCAGTATTTT; cdr3_aa: CASSPAGVGTSDTDTQYF
d_call: TRBD2; j_call: TRBJ2-4; v_call: TRBV4-1; clone_size: .; cdr3_nt: TGCGCCAGCAGCCAGCAAGATTGGGGACGGCCGACAGCGGGAGTTGCCAAAAACATTCAGTACTTC; cdr3_aa: CASSQQDWGRPTAGVAKNIQYF
d_call: .; j_call: TRBJ1-6; v_call: TRBV4-1; clone_size: .; cdr3_nt: TGCGCCAGCAGCCAAGACCCTCAGGGGTATTCACCCCTCCACTTT; cdr3_aa: CASSQDPQGYSPLHF
d_call: .; j_call: TRBJ2-1; v_call: TRBV6-1; clone_size: .; cdr3_nt: TGTGCCAGCAGTGAAGGCGGGACACCGTATGAGCAGTTCTTC; cdr3_aa: CASSEGGTPYEQFF
d_call: TRBD2; j_call: TRBJ2-5; v_call: TRBV7-9; clone_size: .; cdr3_nt: TGTGCCAGCAGCCCGGGGACTAGCGTCTCCCAAGAGACCCAGTACTTC; cdr3_aa: CASSPGTSVSQETQYF